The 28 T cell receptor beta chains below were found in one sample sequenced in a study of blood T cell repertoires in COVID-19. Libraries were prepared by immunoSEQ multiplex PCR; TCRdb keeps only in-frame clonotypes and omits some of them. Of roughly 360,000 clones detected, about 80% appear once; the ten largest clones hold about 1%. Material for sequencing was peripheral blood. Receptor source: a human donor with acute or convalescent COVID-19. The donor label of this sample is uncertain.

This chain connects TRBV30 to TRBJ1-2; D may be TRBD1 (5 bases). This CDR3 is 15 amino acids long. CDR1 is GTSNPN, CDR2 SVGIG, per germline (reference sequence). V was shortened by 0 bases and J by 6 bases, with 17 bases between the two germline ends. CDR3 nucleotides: TGTGCCTGGAGTGTCGGGGGAGTCGAAGGGGATGGCTACACCTTC. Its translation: CAWSVGGVEGDGYTF.

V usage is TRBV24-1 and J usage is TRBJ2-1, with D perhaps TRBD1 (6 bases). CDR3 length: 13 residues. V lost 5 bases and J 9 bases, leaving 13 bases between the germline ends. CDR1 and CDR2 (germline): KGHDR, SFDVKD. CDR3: CATSATTGREQFF. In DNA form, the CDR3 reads TGTGCCACCAGTGCCACGACAGGTCGTGAGCAGTTCTTC.

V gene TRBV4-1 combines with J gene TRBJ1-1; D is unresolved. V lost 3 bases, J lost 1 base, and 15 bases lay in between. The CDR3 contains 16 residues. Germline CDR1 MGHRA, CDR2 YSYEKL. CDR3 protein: CASSQRRFTANTEAFF. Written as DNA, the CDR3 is TGCGCCAGCAGCCAGAGACGCTTTACAGCGAACACTGAAGCTTTCTTT.

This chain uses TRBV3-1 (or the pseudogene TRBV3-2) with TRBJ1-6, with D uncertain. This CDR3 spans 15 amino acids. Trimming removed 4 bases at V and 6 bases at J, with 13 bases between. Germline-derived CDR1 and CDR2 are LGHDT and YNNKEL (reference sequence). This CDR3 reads CASSRESFFNSPLHF. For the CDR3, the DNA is TGTGCCAGCAGCCGGGAGTCCTTTTTTAATTCACCCCTCCACTTT.

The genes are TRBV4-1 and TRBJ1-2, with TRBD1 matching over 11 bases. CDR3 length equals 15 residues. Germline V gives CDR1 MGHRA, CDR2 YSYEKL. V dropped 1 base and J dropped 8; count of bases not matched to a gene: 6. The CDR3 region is CASSQGTGGAGGYTF. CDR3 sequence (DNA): TGCGCCAGCAGCCAAGGGACAGGGGGCGCTGGCGGCTACACCTTC.

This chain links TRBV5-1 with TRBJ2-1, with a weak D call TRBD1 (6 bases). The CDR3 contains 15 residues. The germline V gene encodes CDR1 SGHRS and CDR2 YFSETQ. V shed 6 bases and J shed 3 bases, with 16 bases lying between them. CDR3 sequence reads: CASNRAGASYNEQFF. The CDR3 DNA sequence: TGCGCCAGCAACAGAGCAGGGGCAAGCTACAATGAGCAGTTCTTC.

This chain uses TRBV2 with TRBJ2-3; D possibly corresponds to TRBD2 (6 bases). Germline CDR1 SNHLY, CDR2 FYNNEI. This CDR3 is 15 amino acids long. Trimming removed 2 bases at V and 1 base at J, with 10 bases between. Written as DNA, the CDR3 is TGTGCCAGCAGTGAACTAGCGTTGGGCACAGATACGCAGTATTTT. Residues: CASSELALGTDTQYF.

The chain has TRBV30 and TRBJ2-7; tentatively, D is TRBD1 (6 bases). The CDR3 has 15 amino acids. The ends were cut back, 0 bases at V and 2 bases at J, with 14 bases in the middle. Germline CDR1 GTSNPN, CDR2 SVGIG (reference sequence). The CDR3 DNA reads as TGTGCCTGGAGTGTACCACAGGGATTTGCCTACGAGCAGTACTTC. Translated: CAWSVPQGFAYEQYF. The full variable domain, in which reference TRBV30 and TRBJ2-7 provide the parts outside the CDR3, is SQTIHQWPATLVQPVGSPLSLECTVEGTSNPNLYWYRQAAGRGLQLLFYSVGIGQISSEVPQNLSASRPQDRQFILSSKKLLLSDSGFYLCAWSVPQGFAYEQYFGPGTRLTVT.

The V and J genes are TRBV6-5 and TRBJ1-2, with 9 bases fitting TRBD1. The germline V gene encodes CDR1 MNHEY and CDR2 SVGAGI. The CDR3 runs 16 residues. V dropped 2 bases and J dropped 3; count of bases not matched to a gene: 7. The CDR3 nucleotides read TGTGCCAGCAGTTACAGACCCGACAGGGGGGACTATGGCTACACCTTC. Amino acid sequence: CASSYRPDRGDYGYTF.

The CDR3 region has the DNA TGCAGCGTTGAGGCAGGGGGCTATGGAGACACTGAAGCTTTCTTT. This encodes CSVEAGGYGDTEAFF. The chain has TRBV29-1 and TRBJ1-1, with 8 bases lining up with TRBD1. Trimming took 3 bases from V and 3 from J; bases not matched to a gene: 9. The CDR3 spans 15 residues. Per the germline V gene, CDR1 is SQVTM and CDR2 is ANQGSEA.

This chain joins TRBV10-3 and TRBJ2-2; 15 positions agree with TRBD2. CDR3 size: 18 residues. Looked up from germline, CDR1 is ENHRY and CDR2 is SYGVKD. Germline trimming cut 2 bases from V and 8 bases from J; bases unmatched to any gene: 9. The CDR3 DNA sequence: TGTGCCATCAGTGAGCCCTCCGGACTAGCGGGAGGGCCGGGGGAGCTGTTTTTT. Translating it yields CAISEPSGLAGGPGELFF.

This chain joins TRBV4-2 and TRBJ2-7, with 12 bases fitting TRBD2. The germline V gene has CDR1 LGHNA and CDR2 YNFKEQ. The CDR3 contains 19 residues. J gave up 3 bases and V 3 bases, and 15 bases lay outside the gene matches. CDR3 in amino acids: CASSHVGLAGGANGYEQYF. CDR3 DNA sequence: TGTGCCAGCAGCCACGTGGGGCTAGCGGGGGGGGCGAATGGCTACGAGCAGTACTTC.

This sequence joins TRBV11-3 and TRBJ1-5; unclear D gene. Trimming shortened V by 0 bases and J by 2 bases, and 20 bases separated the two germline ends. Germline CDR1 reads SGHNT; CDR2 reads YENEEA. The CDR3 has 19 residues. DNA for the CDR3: TGTGCCAGCAGCTTAGAGCCGGTGCACTTGAGGAGCGGCAATCAGCCCCAGCATTTT. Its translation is CASSLEPVHLRSGNQPQHF.

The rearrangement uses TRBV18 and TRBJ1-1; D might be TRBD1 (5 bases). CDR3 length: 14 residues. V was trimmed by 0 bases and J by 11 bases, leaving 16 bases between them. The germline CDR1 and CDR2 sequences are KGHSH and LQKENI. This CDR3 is CASSPPGHDSTAFF. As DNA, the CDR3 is TGTGCCAGCTCACCACCGGGGCACGACAGTACGGCTTTCTTT.

CDR3 coding DNA: TGTGCCACCAGTGACCCCGGCAGGGCTGAGGACACTGAAGCTTTCTTT. Its translation: CATSDPGRAEDTEAFF. The rearrangement joins TRBV24-1 to TRBJ1-1; D might be TRBD1 (5 bases). CDR1 and CDR2 from the germline V gene are KGHDR and SFDVKD. Trimming removed 4 bases from V and 3 bases from J, with 17 bases in between. This CDR3 is built from 16 residues.

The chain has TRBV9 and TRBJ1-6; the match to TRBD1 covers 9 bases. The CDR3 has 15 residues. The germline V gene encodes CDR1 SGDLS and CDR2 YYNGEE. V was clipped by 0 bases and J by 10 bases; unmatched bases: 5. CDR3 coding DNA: TGTGCCAGCAGCGTAGGGACAGGGGAGGGCTCACCCCTCCACTTT. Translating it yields CASSVGTGEGSPLHF.

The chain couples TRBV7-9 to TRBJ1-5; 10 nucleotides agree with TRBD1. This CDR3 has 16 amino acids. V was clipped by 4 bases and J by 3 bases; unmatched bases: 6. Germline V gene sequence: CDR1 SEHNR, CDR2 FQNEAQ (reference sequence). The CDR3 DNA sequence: TGTGCCAGCAGCTCCGGACAGGGGGGGATCAATCAGCCCCAGCATTTT. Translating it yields CASSSGQGGINQPQHF.

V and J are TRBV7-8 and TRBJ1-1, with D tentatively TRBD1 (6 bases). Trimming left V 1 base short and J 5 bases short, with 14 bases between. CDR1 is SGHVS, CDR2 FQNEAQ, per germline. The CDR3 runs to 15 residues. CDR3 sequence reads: CASSLGVGAVTEAFF. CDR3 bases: TGTGCCAGCAGCTTAGGCGTGGGGGCGGTGACTGAAGCTTTCTTT.

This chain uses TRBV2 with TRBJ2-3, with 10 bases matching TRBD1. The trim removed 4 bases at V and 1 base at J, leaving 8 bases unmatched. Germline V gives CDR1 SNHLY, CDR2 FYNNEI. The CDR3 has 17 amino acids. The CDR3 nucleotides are TGTGCCAGCAGTGTACAGACAGGGGGCCTCGGCACAGATACGCAGTATTTT. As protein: CASSVQTGGLGTDTQYF.

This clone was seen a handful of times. The CDR3 sequence: CSVEQLARGDEQFF. In nucleotides, the CDR3 is TGCAGCGTTGAACAACTAGCGAGGGGGGATGAGCAGTTCTTC. This chain uses TRBV29-1 with TRBJ2-1, with D possibly matching TRBD2 (7 bases). The CDR3 is 14 amino acids. Germline V gives CDR1 SQVTM, CDR2 ANQGSEA. V was shortened by 2 bases and J by 8 bases, with 16 bases between the two germline ends.

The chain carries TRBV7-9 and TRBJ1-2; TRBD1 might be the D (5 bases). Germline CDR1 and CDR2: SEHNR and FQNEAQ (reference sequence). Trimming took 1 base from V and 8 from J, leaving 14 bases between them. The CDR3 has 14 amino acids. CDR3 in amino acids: CASSLDRRERGYTF. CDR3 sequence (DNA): TGTGCCAGCAGCTTAGACAGGCGAGAGAGGGGCTACACCTTC. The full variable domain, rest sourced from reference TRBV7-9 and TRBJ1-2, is DTGVSQNPRHKITKRGQNVTFRCDPISEHNRLYWYRQTLGQGPEFLTYFQNEAQLEKSRLLSDRFSAERPKGSFSTLEIQRTEQGDSAMYLCASSLDRRERGYTFGSGTRLTVV.

CDR3 sequence: CATSRDWGVGRNEQFF. CDR3 nucleotide sequence: TGTGCCACCAGCAGAGATTGGGGGGTCGGGCGCAATGAGCAGTTCTTC. The chain uses TRBV15 and TRBJ2-1, with a weak D call TRBD2 (6 bases). V was clipped by 0 bases and J by 6 bases, with 15 bases between them. The CDR3 loop spans 16 amino acids. The germline V gene encodes CDR1 LNHNV and CDR2 YYDKDF (reference sequence).

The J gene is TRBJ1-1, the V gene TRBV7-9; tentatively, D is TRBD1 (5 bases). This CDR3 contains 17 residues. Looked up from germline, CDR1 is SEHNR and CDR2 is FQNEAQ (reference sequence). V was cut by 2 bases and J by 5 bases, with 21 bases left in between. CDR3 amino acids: CASSLYHLGEEPTEAFF. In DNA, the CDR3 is TGTGCCAGCAGCTTATACCACCTGGGGGAGGAGCCAACTGAAGCTTTCTTT.

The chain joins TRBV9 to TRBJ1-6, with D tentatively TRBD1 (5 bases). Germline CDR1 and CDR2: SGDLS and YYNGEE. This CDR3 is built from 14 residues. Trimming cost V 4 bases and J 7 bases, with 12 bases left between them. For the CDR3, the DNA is TGTGCCAGCAGCTCAGTCGGGGGAAATTCACCCCTCCACTTT. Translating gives CASSSVGGNSPLHF.

In nucleotides, the CDR3 is TGTGCCAGCAGTCCAAGCAATCAGCCCCAGCATTTT. It encodes CASSPSNQPQHF. The chain joins TRBV6-5 to TRBJ1-5; D gene ambiguous. The CDR3 loop spans 12 amino acids. Germline loops: CDR1 MNHEY, CDR2 SVGAGI. V lost 5 bases and J 1 base, leaving 3 bases between the germline ends.

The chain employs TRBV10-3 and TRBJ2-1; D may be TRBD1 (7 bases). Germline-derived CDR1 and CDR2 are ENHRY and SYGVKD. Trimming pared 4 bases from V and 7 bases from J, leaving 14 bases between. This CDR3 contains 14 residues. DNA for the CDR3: TGTGCCATCAGTGGTTCAGGGGGGTCGAATGAGCAGTTCTTC. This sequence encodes CAISGSGGSNEQFF.

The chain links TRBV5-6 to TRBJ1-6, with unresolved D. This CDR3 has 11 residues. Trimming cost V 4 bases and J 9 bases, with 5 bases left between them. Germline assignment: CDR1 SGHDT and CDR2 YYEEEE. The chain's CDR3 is CASSSGSPLHF. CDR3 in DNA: TGTGCCAGCAGCAGCGGTTCACCCCTCCACTTT.

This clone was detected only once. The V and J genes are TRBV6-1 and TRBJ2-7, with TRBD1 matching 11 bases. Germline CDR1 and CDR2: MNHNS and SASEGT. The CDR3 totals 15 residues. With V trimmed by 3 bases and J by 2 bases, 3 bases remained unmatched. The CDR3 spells CASSDEGQGAYEQYF. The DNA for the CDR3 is TGTGCCAGCAGTGACGAGGGACAGGGGGCCTACGAGCAGTACTTC.